A single sample is the source of the 26 T cell receptor beta chains below, sequenced in a study of T cells in Graves' hyperthyroidism and ophthalmopathy. Amplification yielded TCR beta CDR3 regions, with RNA transcripts as the source. TCR CDR3 regions were first amplified by RT-PCR with HTBI primers. TCRdb ran MiXCR on the multiplex PCR reads and lists one entry per CDR3 protein. The sample yields 360,000 or so distinct CDR3 sequences, 15% to 20% seen once. The sequencing sample was made of blood. Receptors were obtained from a woman in her 40s with Graves' ophthalmopathy.

This clonotype was counted ten times or more. The chain carries TRBV28 and TRBJ2-7; the D gene is possibly TRBD1 (5 bases). Germline-derived CDR1 and CDR2 are MDHEN and SYDVKM. The V and J ends lost 2 bases and 2 bases respectively, with 16 bases between them. This CDR3 has 16 amino acids. The CDR3 loop is CASSLGTGDSPYEQYF. CDR3 coding DNA: TGTGCCAGCAGTTTAGGAACCGGAGACAGCCCCTACGAGCAGTACTTC.

The genes are TRBV5-1 and TRBJ2-2; 12 bases are shared with TRBD2. V was pared by 5 bases and J by 0 bases, with 5 bases of the junction left unmatched. Germline V gene data show CDR1 as SGHRS and CDR2 as YFSETQ. The CDR3 consists of 17 residues. The CDR3 DNA sequence: TGCGCCAGCAGTTCCCGGACTAGCGGGGCGAACACCGGGGAGCTGTTTTTT. Amino acids: CASSSRTSGANTGELFF.

The table lists this clonotype with many counts. It may be a read error: a sequence one base away is much more abundant. The chain links TRBV13 to TRBJ2-2; perhaps TRBD2 as D (5 bases). CDR3 length equals 14 residues. Between the trimmed V and J ends, which lost 0 bases and 3 bases, there was a span of 5 bases. CDR1 and CDR2 (germline): PRHDT, FYEKMQ (reference sequence). The CDR3 DNA is TGTGCCAGCAGCTTAGGGGGAGACACCGGGGAGCTGTTTTTT. Amino acids: CASSLGGDTGELFF.

This clonotype was picked up many times. This chain connects TRBV4-2 to TRBJ2-7, with D unclear. Germline CDR1 reads LGHNA; CDR2 reads YNFKEQ. The CDR3 spans 13 residues. Trimming removed 8 bases at V and 2 bases at J, with 13 bases between. The CDR3 DNA reads as TGTGCCAGCGCCGCACAATCAACCTACGAGCAGTACTTC. It yields the protein CASAAQSTYEQYF.

The chain employs TRBV30 and TRBJ1-1; D remains ambiguous. The CDR3 consists of 14 residues. Germline V gives CDR1 GTSNPN, CDR2 SVGIG (reference sequence). Trimming removed 2 bases at V and 4 bases at J, with 14 bases between. CDR3 sequence reads: CAWSSHRQGTEAFF. Written as DNA, the CDR3 is TGTGCCTGGAGTTCCCACCGTCAAGGCACTGAAGCTTTCTTT.

At least ten counts were recorded for this clonotype. V usage is TRBV24-1 and J usage is TRBJ1-2; D may be TRBD1 (5 bases). Germline V lookup: CDR1 KGHDR, CDR2 SFDVKD. The CDR3 contains 14 residues. V gave up 4 bases and J gave up 8 bases, with 16 bases separating them. CDR3 DNA sequence: TGTGCCACCAGTGACACAGACGGGGACCAAGGCTACACCTTC. Protein sequence: CATSDTDGDQGYTF.

This clonotype was observed many times. The rearrangement links TRBV29-1 to TRBJ2-7; D possibly uses TRBD1 or TRBD2 (5 bases each). The length of the CDR3 is 11 residues. The ends were cut back, 4 bases at V and 8 bases at J, with 12 bases in the middle. CDR1 is SQVTM, CDR2 ANQGSEA, per germline. Written as DNA, the CDR3 is TGCAGCGTTGCGCCCGGGACCCAGCAGTACTTC. Translating it yields CSVAPGTQQYF.

In its sample, this clonotype was seen many times. The chain is built from TRBV28 and TRBJ2-7, with 11 bases matching TRBD2. J gave up 1 base and V 5 bases, and 16 bases lay outside the gene matches. The CDR3 loop spans 19 amino acids. Germline V gene lookup returns CDR1 MDHEN and CDR2 SYDVKM. The CDR3 DNA follows: TGTGCCAGCAGTCCGCCGGGACTAGCGGCCCGATTACGTTCCTACGAGCAGTACTTC. This gives the protein CASSPPGLAARLRSYEQYF. The full variable domain, with the rest looked up from reference TRBV28 and TRBJ2-7, is DVKVTQSSRYLVKRTGEKVFLECVQDMDHENMFWYRQDPGLGLRLIYFSYDVKMKEKGDIPEGYSVSREKKERFSLILESASTNQTSMYLCASSPPGLAARLRSYEQYFGPGTRLTVT.

This clonotype was observed many times. The CDR3: CASSYKGGSGTEAFF. The CDR3 DNA reads TGTGCCAGCAGTTATAAAGGGGGCTCAGGCACTGAAGCTTTCTTT. The chain uses TRBV6-5 and TRBJ1-1, with 7 positions matching TRBD1. J was trimmed by 4 bases and V by 3 bases; bases with no gene match: 8. Germline V gene sequence: CDR1 MNHEY, CDR2 SVGAGI. The CDR3 spans 15 residues.

This chain connects TRBV15 to TRBJ2-7; no firm D call. The CDR3 totals 12 residues. Germline CDR1 and CDR2: LNHNV and YYDKDF (reference sequence). The ends were cut back, 5 bases at V and 0 bases at J, with 5 bases in the middle. In DNA, the CDR3 is TGTGCCACCAGCGGCCACTCCTACGAGCAGTACTTC. This encodes CATSGHSYEQYF.

Many counts were recorded for this clonotype. The chain uses TRBV7-9 and TRBJ1-2; D is possibly TRBD1 (5 bases). The V gene lost 0 bases and the J gene lost 0 bases, with 17 bases spanning the gap. The germline CDR1 and CDR2 sequences are SEHNR and FQNEAQ (reference sequence). CDR3 size: 18 residues. In DNA, the CDR3 is TGTGCCAGCAGCTTAGCCCAAGTGGGACGGACTTCTAACTATGGCTACACCTTC. Translated: CASSLAQVGRTSNYGYTF.

A single count supports this clonotype. The chain employs TRBV12-3 or TRBV12-4 and TRBJ2-5; no clear D. The CDR3 runs to 14 residues. Trimming shortened V by 3 bases and J by 2 bases, and 10 bases separated the two germline ends. CDR3 in amino acids: CASSFYNPQETQYF. CDR3 sequence (DNA): TGTGCCAGCAGTTTTTACAATCCTCAAGAGACCCAGTACTTC.

The table lists this clonotype with many counts. This rearrangement joins TRBV20-1 to TRBJ2-7, with D possibly called TRBD1 or TRBD2 (5 bases each). Germline assignment: CDR1 DFQATT and CDR2 SNEGSKA (reference sequence). Trimming took off 6 bases at V and 2 bases at J, with 20 bases between the two ends. The CDR3 is 15 amino acids. CDR3 sequence: CSAYPSGTLTYEQYF. The CDR3 DNA sequence: TGCAGTGCATACCCCTCCGGGACCCTTACCTACGAGCAGTACTTC.

This clonotype was counted ten times or more. The chain has TRBV10-3 and TRBJ2-4; D tentatively fits TRBD1 or TRBD2 (5 bases each). The V gene lost 2 bases and the J gene lost 9 bases, with 20 bases spanning the gap. The CDR3 extends over 16 amino acids. Per germline, CDR1 ENHRY and CDR2 SYGVKD. The CDR3 region is CAISEIWQGPAFIQYF. The DNA for the CDR3 is TGTGCCATCAGTGAGATCTGGCAGGGACCCGCATTCATTCAGTACTTC.

This clonotype was recorded at least ten times. This chain joins TRBV9 and TRBJ2-7; possibly TRBD2 for D (7 bases). CDR3 size: 13 residues. Trimming removed 4 bases from V and 7 bases from J, with 15 bases in between. The germline V gene has CDR1 SGDLS and CDR2 YYNGEE. CDR3 region: CASSPRGALEQYF. The DNA of the CDR3 is TGTGCCAGCAGCCCACGGGGGGCCTTGGAGCAGTACTTC.

V gene TRBV12-3 or TRBV12-4 combines with J gene TRBJ2-7; 14 nucleotides line up with TRBD2. V was clipped by 3 bases and J by 2 bases; unmatched bases: 21. This CDR3 is 22 amino acids long. The CDR3 DNA reads TGTGCCAGCAGTTTTCACAGGGGCAGAACCGGGACTAGCGGGAGTGTCCCCTACGAGCAGTACTTC. It specifies CASSFHRGRTGTSGSVPYEQYF.

The chain is built from TRBV4-3 and TRBJ2-7; D uncertain. This CDR3 is built from 16 residues. V dropped 1 base and J dropped 0 bases, with 13 bases sitting between them. Germline lookup yields CDR1 LGHNA and CDR2 YSLEER. CDR3 sequence reads: CASSQVSGVSSYEQYF. Written as DNA, the CDR3 is TGCGCCAGCAGCCAAGTGAGTGGGGTTAGCTCCTACGAGCAGTACTTC.

There are many counts of this clonotype. The chain joins TRBV2 to TRBJ1-5, with D maybe TRBD1 (5 bases). This CDR3 region has 13 residues. V was cut by 6 bases and J by 12 bases, with 18 bases left in between. CDR1 and CDR2 from the germline V gene are SNHLY and FYNNEI. The CDR3 DNA is TGTGCCAGCAGGGGGGGGACCGGAGGCAGCCAGCATTTT. Protein product: CASRGGTGGSQHF.

This clonotype was recorded many times. CDR3 amino acids: CASSMYTRNTEAFF. The CDR3 region has the DNA TGTGCCAGTAGTATGTACACCAGAAACACTGAAGCTTTCTTT. The gene calls are TRBV19 and TRBJ1-1; D uncertain. Trimming removed 3 bases from V and 2 bases from J, with 10 bases in between. This CDR3 has 14 amino acids. CDR1 LNHDA and CDR2 SQIVND come from the germline V gene (reference sequence).

At least ten counts were recorded for this clonotype. This chain links TRBV2 with TRBJ2-5, with D perhaps matching TRBD2 (5 bases). V lost 1 base and J lost 1, with 7 bases in between. The germline gives CDR1 SNHLY, CDR2 FYNNEI. This CDR3 is 14 amino acids long. The chain's CDR3 is CASSEGRGQETQYF. The CDR3, as DNA: TGTGCCAGCAGTGAAGGACGGGGCCAAGAGACCCAGTACTTC.

This clonotype was observed at least ten times. The gene calls are TRBV28 and TRBJ2-7; D unresolved. Per the germline V gene, CDR1 is MDHEN and CDR2 is SYDVKM. The ends were cut back, 5 bases at V and 6 bases at J, with 11 bases in the middle. The CDR3 length is 12 residues. This CDR3 reads CASSVQRSEQYF. CDR3 nucleotide sequence: TGTGCCAGCAGTGTACAGAGGAGCGAGCAGTACTTC.

This clonotype was recorded a few times. The chain uses TRBV6-5 and TRBJ2-7; weak D call: TRBD1 (6 bases). Germline assignment: CDR1 MNHEY and CDR2 SVGAGI. Trimming took off 4 bases at V and 3 bases at J, with 16 bases between the two ends. The CDR3 spans 15 residues. CDR3 amino acids: CASSLSTEGGYEQYF. The CDR3 DNA sequence: TGTGCCAGCAGTTTGAGCACGGAAGGGGGCTACGAGCAGTACTTC.

The table lists this clonotype with many counts. This chain uses TRBV28 with TRBJ2-7, with D perhaps assigned TRBD1 or TRBD2 (6 bases each). CDR3 length: 14 residues. V was clipped by 8 bases and J by 3 bases, with 17 bases between them. Germline-derived CDR1 and CDR2 are MDHEN and SYDVKM. The DNA for the CDR3 is TGTGCCAGCGCGGGGACAAGGGGGGACTACGAGCAGTACTTC. Translated: CASAGTRGDYEQYF.

This clonotype was detected many times. V usage is TRBV12-3 or TRBV12-4 and J usage is TRBJ1-5; 7 nucleotides agree with TRBD1. V was pared by 6 bases and J by 7 bases, with 6 bases of the junction left unmatched. This CDR3 comprises 13 residues. The CDR3 loop is CASSPGGSQPQHF. Here the CDR3 DNA reads TGTGCCAGCAGCCCAGGGGGGTCCCAGCCCCAGCATTTT.

The sample holds many counts of this clonotype. The chain carries TRBV11-2 and TRBJ2-7; D is tentatively TRBD1 or TRBD2 (5 bases each). Germline assignment: CDR1 SGHAT and CDR2 FQNNGV. V lost 2 bases and J lost 4, with 9 bases in between. The CDR3 has 13 amino acids. CDR3 protein: CASSLRDGYEQYF. CDR3 coding DNA: TGTGCCAGCAGCTTACGGGACGGTTACGAGCAGTACTTC.

This clonotype was picked up many times. A clone one base away is much larger, so this may be a read error. V and J are TRBV6-5 and TRBJ1-1, with D unclear. Germline V gene sequence: CDR1 MNHEY, CDR2 SVGAGI. There are 14 residues in the CDR3. The CDR3 is CASSYRASNTGAFF. In nucleotides, the CDR3 is TGTGCCAGCAGTTACAGGGCTTCGAACACTGGAGCTTTCTTT.